A single sample gave rise to the 15 T cell receptor beta chains below, sequenced in a study of tumor-infiltrating lymphocytes in primary liver carcinoma. The blood RNA (from unsorted whole blood) was obtained, and germline DNA was also extracted. A constant-region primer primed TCR beta cDNA synthesis from 500 to 550 ng of total RNA. Three nested multiplex PCR rounds, a slightly modified ARM-PCR method, built the TCR beta libraries. Each of the first two PCR rounds ran about 9 cycles with TRBV1-TRBV30 forward and C-beta reverse primers. TCRdb re-called the multiplex PCR reads with MiXCR, one entry per CDR3 protein. The sample records approximately 300,000 distinct CDR3 sequences, 55% to 65% being singletons. Sequencing input: peripheral blood. The receptors were sampled from a man aged 40-49 years with primary liver carcinoma and hepatitis B virus infection.

This chain joins TRBV24-1 and TRBJ2-2; perhaps TRBD2 as D (5 bases). This CDR3 has 16 amino acids. V dropped 4 bases and J dropped 4 bases, with 15 bases sitting between them. The germline gives CDR1 KGHDR, CDR2 SFDVKD. CDR3 loop: CATSDLASWGTGELFF. For the CDR3, the DNA is TGTGCCACCAGTGACTTAGCGTCCTGGGGCACCGGGGAGCTGTTTTTT.

A remark on this clonotype: This likely comes from a read error, as the CDR3 has no conserved phenylalanine or tryptophan at its end. The chain recombines TRBV12-3 or TRBV12-4 with TRBJ2-2, with 7 nucleotides matching TRBD2. Unmatched junction bases numbered 14, after V lost 10 bases and J lost 6 bases. The CDR3 spans 15 residues. CDR3 DNA sequence: TGTGCCAACAAAGTTCAGTGGGCGGGAGCCGGGGAGCTGTTTTCT. Its translation: CANKVQWAGAGELFS.

With regard to this clonotype: The junction departs from the called germline gene at one end, perhaps through a read error. V gene TRBV5-1 combines with J gene TRBJ1-1, with D perhaps TRBD1 (6 bases). Germline CDR1 and CDR2: SGHRS and YFSETQ. This CDR3 is 14 amino acids long. The CDR3 reads CASAYRTVNTEVFF. For the CDR3, the DNA is TGCGCCAGCGCCTATCGGACAGTCAACACTGAAGTTTTCTTT.

The chain carries TRBV5-4 and TRBJ2-2; D might be TRBD2 (7 bases). The CDR3 is 13 residues long. With 4 bases removed from V and 7 bases from J, the gap between germline ends came to 11 bases. Germline assignment: CDR1 SGHNT and CDR2 YYREEE (reference sequence). The CDR3 loop is CASSRRGGGELFF. CDR3 coding DNA: TGTGCCAGCAGCCGGAGGGGGGGCGGGGAGCTGTTTTTT.

This chain connects TRBV18 to TRBJ2-1; D not resolved. Germline loops: CDR1 KGHSH, CDR2 LQKENI. The CDR3 length is 11 residues. With 2 bases removed from V and 10 bases from J, the gap between germline ends came to 6 bases. The CDR3 is CASSPKTEQFF. CDR3 coding DNA: TGTGCCAGCTCACCAAAGACGGAGCAGTTCTTC. The whole variable domain, remainder taken from reference TRBV18 and TRBJ2-1, is NAGVMQNPRHLVRRRGQEARLRCSPMKGHSHVYWYRQLPEEGLKFMVYLQKENIIDESGMPKERFSAEFPKEGPSILRIQQVVRGDSAAYFCASSPKTEQFFGPGTRLTVL.

This clonotype was counted at least ten times. V and J are TRBV6-1 and TRBJ1-1; the D is unclear. CDR3 length equals 15 residues. CDR1 is MNHNS, CDR2 SASEGT, per germline. V was cut by 3 bases and J by 1 base, with 12 bases left in between. This CDR3 reads CASSDVGIPNTEAFF. The CDR3 DNA follows: TGTGCCAGCAGTGACGTCGGGATCCCGAACACTGAAGCTTTCTTT.

A note on this clonotype: A junction end diverges from the germline sequence, so it may reflect a read error. This sequence joins TRBV11-2 and TRBJ2-7; D unclear. Germline CDR1 reads SGHAT; CDR2 reads FQNNGV. This CDR3 is 15 amino acids long. The DNA of the CDR3 is TGTGCCAGCAGCTTGGAAACAAGGCCTACGGAAGAGCATTATTTC. As protein: CASSLETRPTEEHYF.

For this clonotype: This likely comes from a read error, as the CDR3 has no conserved phenylalanine or tryptophan at its end. The chain links TRBV5-8 to TRBJ2-5, with TRBD2 matching 12 bases. CDR1 is SGHTS and CDR2 is YDEGEE in the germline V gene. The CDR3 runs to 15 residues. The trim removed 3 bases at V and 2 bases at J, leaving 2 bases unmatched. The CDR3 nucleotides read TGTGCCAGCAGCTATGGGACTAGCGGGCAAGAGACCCAGTACTCC. It codes for CASSYGTSGQETQYS.

This clonotype appeared a few times. The chain links TRBV6-1 to TRBJ1-6; D gene ambiguous. The CDR3 is 15 residues long. CDR1 and CDR2 (germline): MNHNS, SASEGT. V dropped 2 bases and J dropped 9 bases, with 14 bases sitting between them. For the CDR3, the DNA is TGTGCCAGCAGTGAAACGGCCAATTGGGGTTCACCCCTCCACTTT. Its translation: CASSETANWGSPLHF.

This clonotype occurred many times. This chain links TRBV29-1 with TRBJ2-5, with a possible D match to TRBD2 (6 bases). Germline-derived CDR1 and CDR2 are SQVTM and ANQGSEA. V dropped 1 base and J dropped 4 bases, with 13 bases sitting between them. CDR3 length: 14 residues. CDR3 DNA sequence: TGCAGCGTTGAAGGATTAGACGGGGGAGAGACCCAGTACTTC. Translating gives CSVEGLDGGETQYF.

The gene calls are TRBV11-2 and TRBJ2-3; D is possibly TRBD2 (6 bases). The CDR3 covers 14 residues. Deletions cut 6 bases from V and 0 bases from J, with 10 bases between. CDR1 and CDR2 from the germline V gene are SGHAT and FQNNGV. The CDR3 spells CASRWGDSTDTQYF. The CDR3 DNA reads TGTGCCAGCAGGTGGGGGGACAGCACAGATACGCAGTATTTT.

This clonotype came up many times. This chain links TRBV29-1 with TRBJ2-7, with D unclear. V was clipped by 6 bases and J by 3 bases, with 18 bases between them. Looked up from germline, CDR1 is SQVTM and CDR2 is ANQGSEA. The CDR3 is 14 residues long. CDR3 sequence: CSVTPTLSGYEQYF. CDR3 coding DNA: TGCAGCGTCACCCCGACACTCTCAGGCTACGAGCAGTACTTC.

This clonotype was seen just once. A much larger clone lies a single base off, so this may be a read error. The rearrangement uses TRBV10-3 and TRBJ2-4; tentatively, D is TRBD1 (6 bases). V dropped 8 bases and J dropped 0 bases, with 14 bases sitting between them. The CDR3 runs to 15 residues. From germline, CDR1 is ENHRY and CDR2 SYGVKD. CDR3 residues: CAISDSRGAKNIQYF. The CDR3 coding sequence is TGTGCCATCTCAGACAGCAGGGGAGCCAAAAACATTCAGTACTTC.

Details on this clonotype: This sequence may be a read error, since a much larger clone differs from it by one base. The rearrangement uses TRBV12-3 or TRBV12-4 and TRBJ2-1, with D unclear. V dropped 1 base and J dropped 9 bases, with 16 bases sitting between them. CDR3 size: 15 residues. The CDR3 protein is CASSLGRSPLGEQFF. As DNA, the CDR3 is TGTGCCAGCAGTTTAGGGCGTAGCCCCCTCGGTGAGCAGTTCTTC.

This clonotype has just a few counts. The junction shows a germline mismatch at one end, possibly a read error. The chain combines TRBV10-3 with TRBJ2-1, with TRBD2 identical over 7 bases. This CDR3 is 17 amino acids long. In germline, CDR1 is ENHRY, CDR2 SYGVKD. DNA of the CDR3: TGTGCCATCAGTGGCGGTATTGCGGGAGTCGCCTACAATGTGCAGTTCTTC. This codes for CAISGGIAGVAYNVQFF.